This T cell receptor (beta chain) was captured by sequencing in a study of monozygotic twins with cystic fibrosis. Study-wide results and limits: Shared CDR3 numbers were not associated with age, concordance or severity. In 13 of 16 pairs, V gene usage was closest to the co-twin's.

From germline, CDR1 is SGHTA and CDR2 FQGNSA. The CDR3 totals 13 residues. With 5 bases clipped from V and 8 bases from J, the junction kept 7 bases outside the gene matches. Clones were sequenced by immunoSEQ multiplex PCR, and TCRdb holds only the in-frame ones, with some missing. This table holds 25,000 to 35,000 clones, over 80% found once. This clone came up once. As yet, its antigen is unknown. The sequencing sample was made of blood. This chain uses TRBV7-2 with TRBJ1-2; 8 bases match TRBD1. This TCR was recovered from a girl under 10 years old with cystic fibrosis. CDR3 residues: CASSPDRVSGYTF. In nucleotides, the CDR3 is TGTGCCAGCAGCCCGGACAGGGTGAGCGGCTACACCTTC. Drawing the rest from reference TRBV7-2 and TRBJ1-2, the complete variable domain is GAGVSQSPSNKVTEKGKDVELRCDPISGHTALYWYRQSLGQGLEFLIYFQGNSAPDKSGLPSDRFSAERTGGSVSTLTIQRTQQEDSAVYLCASSPDRVSGYTFGSGTRLTVV.